The TCR beta chain described here comes from a study of response to subunit inactivated influenza vaccine. Study conclusions and caveats: After each seasonal influenza vaccination, few new T cells are recruited, the authors suggested.

A note on this clonotype: Its antigen is undetermined.

With 5 bases removed from V and 4 bases from J, the gap between germline ends came to 11 bases. The CDR3 contains 13 residues. TCRdb reprocessed the RT-PCR reads with MiXCR, giving one entry per CDR3 protein. Of hundreds of thousands of distinct CDR3 sequences listed, 15% to 20% were seen once; the top ten hold about 3%. The V and J genes are TRBV12-3 or TRBV12-4 and TRBJ2-5; D possibly corresponds to TRBD1 (6 bases). Sequencing used CD4+ T cells sorted from PBMCs, obtained about 23 months after vaccination. The source is a man in his fifties or sixties who received an inactivated influenza vaccine. DNA of the CDR3: TGTGCCAGCAGTCTCTGGGGGCTAGAGACCCAGTACTTC. Translated, it gives CASSLWGLETQYF.